This T cell receptor (beta chain) is from a study of blood T cell repertoires in COVID-19. Per the original data handling: Reference gene primer amplification gave nucleated cell count estimates. The assay was immunoSEQ multiplex PCR, and TCRdb's table has in-frame clones only and misses some. For V, J and clone size, that table is used; D and trimming come from the DNA. The data show 130,000 to 150,000 clones, 70% to 85% seen once. This clone was counted once. This CDR3 region has 13 residues. The V end lost 6 bases, the J end lost 3 bases, and 10 bases lay between the germline ends. CDR1 is MGHRA, CDR2 YSYEKL, per germline.

This receptor was obtained from a woman aged 50 to 65 in a cohort sampled during active or convalescent COVID-19. The V call is TRBV4-1, the J call TRBJ2-3; D not certain. Specimen: peripheral blood. The CDR3 sequence is CASSPLETDTQYF. DNA for the CDR3: TGCGCCAGCAGTCCTTTGGAGACAGATACGCAGTATTTT.